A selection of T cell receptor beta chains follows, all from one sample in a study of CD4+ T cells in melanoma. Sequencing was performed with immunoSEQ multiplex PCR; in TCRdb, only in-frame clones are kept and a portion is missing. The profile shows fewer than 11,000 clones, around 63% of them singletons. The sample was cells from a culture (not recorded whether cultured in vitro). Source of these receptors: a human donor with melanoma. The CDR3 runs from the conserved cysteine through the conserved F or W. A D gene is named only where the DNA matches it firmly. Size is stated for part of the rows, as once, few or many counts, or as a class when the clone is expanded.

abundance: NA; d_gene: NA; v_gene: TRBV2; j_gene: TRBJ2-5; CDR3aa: CAQQLAQNQETQYF; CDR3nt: TGTGCCCAGCAGCTGGCACAGAACCAAGAGACCCAGTACTTC
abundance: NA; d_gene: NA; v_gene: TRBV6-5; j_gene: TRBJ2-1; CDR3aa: CASSSVSSEGNEQFF; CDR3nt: TGTGCCAGCAGTTCCGTCTCCTCGGAAGGCAATGAGCAGTTCTTC
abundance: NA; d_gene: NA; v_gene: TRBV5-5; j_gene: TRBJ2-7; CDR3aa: CASSSSPQGLYEQYF; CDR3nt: TGTGCCAGCAGCTCCAGTCCCCAGGGACTTTACGAGCAGTACTTC
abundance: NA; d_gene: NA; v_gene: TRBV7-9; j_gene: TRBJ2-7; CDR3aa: CASSLVQGSSYEQYF; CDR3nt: TGTGCCAGCAGCTTAGTACAGGGTAGCTCCTACGAGCAGTACTTC
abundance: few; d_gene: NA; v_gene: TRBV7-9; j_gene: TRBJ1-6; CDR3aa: CASNRQLNSPLHF; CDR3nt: TGTGCCAGCAATAGGCAGTTAAATTCACCCCTCCACTTT
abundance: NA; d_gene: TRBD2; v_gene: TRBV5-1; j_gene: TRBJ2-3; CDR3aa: CASTSGTSGGLADTQYF; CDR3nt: TGCGCCAGCACATCCGGGACTAGCGGGGGATTGGCAGATACGCAGTATTTT
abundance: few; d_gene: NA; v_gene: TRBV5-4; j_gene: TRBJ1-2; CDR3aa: CATRKTGFYGYTF; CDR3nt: TGTGCCACCAGAAAGACGGGTTTTTATGGCTACACCTTC
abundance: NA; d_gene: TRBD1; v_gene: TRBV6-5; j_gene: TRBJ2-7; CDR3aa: CASSRQTGNVEQYF; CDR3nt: TGTGCCAGCAGCCGCCAGACAGGGAACGTCGAGCAGTACTTC
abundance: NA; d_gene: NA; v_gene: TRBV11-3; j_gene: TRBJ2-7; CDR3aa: CASSPNGYEQYF; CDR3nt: TGTGCCAGCAGCCCCAACGGCTACGAGCAGTACTTC
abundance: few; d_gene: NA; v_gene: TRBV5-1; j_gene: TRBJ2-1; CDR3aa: CASSLAGSDEQFF; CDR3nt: TGCGCCAGCAGCTTGGCAGGGAGTGACGAGCAGTTCTTC
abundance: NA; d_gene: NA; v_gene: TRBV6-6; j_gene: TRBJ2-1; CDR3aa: CASSPRDEQFF; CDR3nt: TGTGCCAGCAGTCCCAGGGATGAGCAGTTCTTC
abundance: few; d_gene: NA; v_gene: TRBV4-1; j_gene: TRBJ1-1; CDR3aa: CASSQLPGANTEAFF; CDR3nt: TGCGCCAGCAGCCAACTACCCGGAGCGAACACTGAAGCTTTCTTT
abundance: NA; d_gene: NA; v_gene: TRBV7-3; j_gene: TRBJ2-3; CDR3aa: CASSLIGGPSTDTQYF; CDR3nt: TGTGCCAGCAGCTTAATCGGCGGACCTAGCACAGATACGCAGTATTTT
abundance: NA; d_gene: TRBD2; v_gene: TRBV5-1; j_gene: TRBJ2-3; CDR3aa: CASSLNGGGSTDTQYF; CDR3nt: TGCGCCAGCAGCTTAAACGGGGGGGGGAGCACAGATACGCAGTATTTT
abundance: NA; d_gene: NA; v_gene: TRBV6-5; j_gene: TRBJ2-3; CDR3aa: CASRAQGTSTDTQYF; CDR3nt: TGTGCCAGCAGAGCACAGGGGACTAGCACAGATACGCAGTATTTT
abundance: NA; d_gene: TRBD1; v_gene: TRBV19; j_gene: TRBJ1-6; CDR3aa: CASSRDRVASPLHF; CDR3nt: TGTGCCAGTAGTCGGGACAGGGTTGCCTCACCCCTCCACTTT
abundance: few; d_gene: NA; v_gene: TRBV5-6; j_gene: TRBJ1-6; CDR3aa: CASSGYNSPLHF; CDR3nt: TGTGCCAGCAGCGGCTACAATTCACCCCTCCACTTT
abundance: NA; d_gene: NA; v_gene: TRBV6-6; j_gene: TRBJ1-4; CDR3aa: CAAREVSTNEKLFF; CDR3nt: TGTGCCGCCAGAGAGGTCTCAACTAATGAAAAACTGTTTTTT
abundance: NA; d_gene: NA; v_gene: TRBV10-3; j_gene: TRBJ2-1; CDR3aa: CAISLQGGDEQFF; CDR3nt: TGTGCCATCAGTCTTCAGGGTGGGGATGAGCAGTTCTTC
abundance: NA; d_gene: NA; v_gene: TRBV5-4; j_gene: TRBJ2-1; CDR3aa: CASSLGTAYNEQFF; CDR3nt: TGTGCCAGCAGCTTGGGGACCGCCTACAATGAGCAGTTCTTC
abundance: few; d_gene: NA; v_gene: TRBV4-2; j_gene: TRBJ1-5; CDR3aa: CASSHVGVVNQPQHF; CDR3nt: TGTGCCAGCAGCCATGTAGGGGTGGTGAATCAGCCCCAGCATTTT
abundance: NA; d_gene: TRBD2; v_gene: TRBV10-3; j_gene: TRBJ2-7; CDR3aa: CAISAGTSGGAGEQYF; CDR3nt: TGTGCCATCAGCGCCGGGACTAGCGGGGGGGCCGGCGAGCAGTACTTC
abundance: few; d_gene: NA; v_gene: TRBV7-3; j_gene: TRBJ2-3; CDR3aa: CASSLGWGDTQYF; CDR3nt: TGTGCCAGCAGCTTGGGATGGGGGGATACGCAGTATTTT
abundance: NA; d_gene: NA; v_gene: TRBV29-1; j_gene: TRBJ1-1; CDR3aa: CSVAGLSGRNTEAFF; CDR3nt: TGCAGCGTGGCGGGTCTTTCGGGACGGAACACTGAAGCTTTCTTT
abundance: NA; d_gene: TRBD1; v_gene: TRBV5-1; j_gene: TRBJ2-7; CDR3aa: CASSSTGEDYEQYF; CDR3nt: TGCGCCAGCAGCTCCACAGGGGAAGACTACGAGCAGTACTTC
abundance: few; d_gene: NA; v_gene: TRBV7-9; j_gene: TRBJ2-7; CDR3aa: CASSLDLEQYF; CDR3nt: TGTGCCAGCAGCTTGGATCTCGAGCAGTACTTC
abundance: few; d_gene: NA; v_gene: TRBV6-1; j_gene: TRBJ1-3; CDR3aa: CASRSAGLPNTIYF; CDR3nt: TGTGCCAGCAGATCCGCGGGTTTGCCAAACACCATATATTTT
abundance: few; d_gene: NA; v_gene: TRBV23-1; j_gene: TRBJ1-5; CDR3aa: CASRTDPAKLLHSNQPQHF; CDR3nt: TGCGCCAGCAGGACAGATCCCGCGAAGCTACTCCATAGCAATCAGCCCCAGCATTTT
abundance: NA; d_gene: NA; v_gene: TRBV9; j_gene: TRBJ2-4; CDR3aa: CASSAPGTSDPLRNIQYF; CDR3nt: TGTGCCAGCAGCGCACCAGGGACATCGGACCCCCTGCGAAACATTCAGTACTTC
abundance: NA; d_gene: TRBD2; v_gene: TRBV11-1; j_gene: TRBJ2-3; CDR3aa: CASSRRRGGGTGTDTQYF; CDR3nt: TGTGCCAGCAGCCGAAGACGCGGGGGAGGGACTGGCACAGATACGCAGTATTTT
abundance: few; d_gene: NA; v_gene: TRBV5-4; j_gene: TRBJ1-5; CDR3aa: CASSLGLDQPQHF; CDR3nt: TGTGCCAGCAGCTTGGGGCTCGATCAGCCCCAGCATTTT
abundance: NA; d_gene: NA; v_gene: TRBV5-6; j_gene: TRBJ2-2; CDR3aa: CASSPMEVYTGELFF; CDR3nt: TGTGCCAGCAGCCCAATGGAAGTGTACACCGGGGAGCTGTTTTTT
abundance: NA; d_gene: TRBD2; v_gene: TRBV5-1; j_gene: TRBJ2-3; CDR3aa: CASSLASGADTQYF; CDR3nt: TGCGCCAGCAGCTTGGCTAGCGGAGCAGATACGCAGTATTTT
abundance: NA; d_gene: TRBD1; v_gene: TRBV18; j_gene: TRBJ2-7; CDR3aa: CASSPWTGGGYEQYF; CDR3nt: TGTGCCAGCTCACCCTGGACAGGGGGAGGATACGAGCAGTACTTC
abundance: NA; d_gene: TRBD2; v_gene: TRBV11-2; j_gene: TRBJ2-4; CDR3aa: CASRAAGGRDIQYF; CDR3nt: TGTGCCAGCAGGGCAGCGGGGGGCCGGGACATTCAGTACTTC
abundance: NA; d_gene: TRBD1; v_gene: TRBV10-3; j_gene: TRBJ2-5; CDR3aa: CAIRGQGGETQYF; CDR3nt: TGTGCCATCAGGGGACAGGGGGGTGAGACCCAGTACTTC
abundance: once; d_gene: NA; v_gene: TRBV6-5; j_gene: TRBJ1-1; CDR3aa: CASSYGSQLFGEAFF; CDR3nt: TGTGCCAGCAGTTACGGTTCACAACTTTTCGGGGAAGCTTTCTTT
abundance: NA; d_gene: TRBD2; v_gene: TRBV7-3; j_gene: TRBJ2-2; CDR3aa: CASSRGLAGGELFF; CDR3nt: TGTGCCAGCAGTCGCGGACTAGCGGGAGGGGAGCTGTTTTTT
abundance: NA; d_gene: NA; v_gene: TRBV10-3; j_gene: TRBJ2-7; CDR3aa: CAISEKLSTGREQYF; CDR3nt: TGTGCCATCAGTGAAAAGCTCTCCACAGGGCGCGAGCAGTACTTC
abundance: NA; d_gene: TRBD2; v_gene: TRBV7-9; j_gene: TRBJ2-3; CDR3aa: CASSSPIAGRTSTDTQYF; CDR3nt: TGTGCCAGCAGTTCCCCCATAGCGGGGCGTACTAGCACAGATACGCAGTATTTT
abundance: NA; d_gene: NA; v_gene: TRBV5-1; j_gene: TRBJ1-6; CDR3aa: CASRDNDDSPLHF; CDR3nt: TGCGCCAGTCGGGACAACGACGATTCACCCCTCCACTTT
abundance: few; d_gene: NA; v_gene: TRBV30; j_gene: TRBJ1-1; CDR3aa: CAWRPGPNTEAFF; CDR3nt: TGTGCCTGGAGACCAGGGCCGAACACTGAAGCTTTCTTT
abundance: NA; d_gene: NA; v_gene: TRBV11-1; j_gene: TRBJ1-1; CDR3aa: CASSWGQNTEAFF; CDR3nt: TGTGCCAGCAGCTGGGGACAGAACACTGAAGCTTTCTTT
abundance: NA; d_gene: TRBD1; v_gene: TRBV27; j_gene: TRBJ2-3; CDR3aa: CASRLQGAGDTQYF; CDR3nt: TGTGCCAGCAGGCTACAGGGGGCGGGAGATACGCAGTATTTT
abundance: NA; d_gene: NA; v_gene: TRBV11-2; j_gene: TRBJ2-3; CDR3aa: CASSRNSPDTQYF; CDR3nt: TGTGCCAGCAGCCGCAACAGTCCAGATACGCAGTATTTT
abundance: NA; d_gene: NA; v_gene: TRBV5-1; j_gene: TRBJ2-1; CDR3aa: CASSRGDEQFF; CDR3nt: TGCGCCAGCAGTAGGGGAGATGAGCAGTTCTTC
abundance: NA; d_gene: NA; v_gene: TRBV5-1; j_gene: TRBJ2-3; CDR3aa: CASSLAGTSFRTDTQYF; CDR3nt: TGCGCCAGCAGCTTGGCGGGGACCAGTTTTCGGACTGATACGCAGTATTTT
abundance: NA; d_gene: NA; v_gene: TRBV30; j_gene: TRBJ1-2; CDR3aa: CAWSVRWGARTLYGYTF; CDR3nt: TGTGCCTGGAGTGTACGTTGGGGGGCCCGGACTCTCTATGGCTACACCTTC